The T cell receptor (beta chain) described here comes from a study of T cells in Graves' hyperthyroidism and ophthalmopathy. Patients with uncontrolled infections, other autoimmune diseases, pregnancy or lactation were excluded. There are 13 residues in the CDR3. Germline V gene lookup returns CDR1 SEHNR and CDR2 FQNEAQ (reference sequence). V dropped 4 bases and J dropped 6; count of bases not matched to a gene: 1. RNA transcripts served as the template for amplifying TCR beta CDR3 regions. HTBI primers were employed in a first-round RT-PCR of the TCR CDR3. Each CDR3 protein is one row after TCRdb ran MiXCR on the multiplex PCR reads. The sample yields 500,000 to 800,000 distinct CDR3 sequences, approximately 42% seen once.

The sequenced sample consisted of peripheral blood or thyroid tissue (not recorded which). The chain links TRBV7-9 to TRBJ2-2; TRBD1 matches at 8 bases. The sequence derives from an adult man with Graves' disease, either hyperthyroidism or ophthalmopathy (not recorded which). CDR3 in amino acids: CASSSRGPGELFF. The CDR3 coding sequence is TGTGCCAGCAGCTCCAGGGGGCCCGGGGAGCTGTTTTTT.